This TCR beta chain derives from a study of shared clonotypes between healthy human individuals. CDR1 and CDR2 from the germline V gene are ENHRY and SYGVKD. V was shortened by 8 bases and J by 1 base, with 11 bases between the two germline ends. This CDR3 comprises 13 residues. At a deep level, the assay was run. The protocol was immunoSEQ multiplex PCR, while the TCRdb copy is restricted to in-frame clones and leaves out a portion. The sample consists of about 360,000 clones, about 70% of them appearing once. As to this clone: The antigen is unknown.

Study results and caveats: Against clonotypes common to all four donors, non-shared ones had lower generation probabilities.

The sample consisted of memory CD4+ T cells sorted from blood. Subset described: CD45RA-negative fraction. The chain links TRBV10-3 to TRBJ1-1, with a tentative D call TRBD1 (5 bases). The sequence was collected from a man aged 25-45 years in good health. CDR3 DNA: TGTGCCATCGGCCCAGGGACGAACACTGAAGCTTTCTTT. This sequence encodes CAIGPGTNTEAFF.